These 2 T cell receptor beta chains were all obtained from the same sample, sequenced in a study of T cells in Graves' hyperthyroidism and ophthalmopathy. The TCR beta CDR3 regions underwent amplification using RNA transcripts as the source. A first-round RT-PCR of the TCR CDR3 used the HTBI primer set. One entry per CDR3 protein results from TCRdb running MiXCR on the multiplex PCR reads. The table lists over 150,000 distinct CDR3 sequences, around a sixth of them singletons, with 40% to 65% in the top ten. Sequenced input: blood. Receptors originate from a woman aged 50 to 60 with Graves' hyperthyroidism.

This clonotype was found many times. The chain couples TRBV7-2 to TRBJ2-1; 12 positions match TRBD2. The CDR3 sequence is 16 residues long. V was pared by 2 bases and J by 6 bases, with 5 bases of the junction left unmatched. From germline, CDR1 is SGHTA and CDR2 FQGNSA. CDR3 amino acids: CASSLKGLAGPNEQFF. For the CDR3, the DNA is TGTGCCAGCAGCTTAAAGGGACTAGCGGGTCCCAATGAGCAGTTCTTC.

This chain uses TRBV19 with TRBJ1-5; no firm D call. Trimming stripped 5 bases from V and 0 bases from J, with 11 bases between. CDR1 is LNHDA and CDR2 is SQIVND in the germline V gene (reference sequence). The CDR3 covers 15 residues. CDR3 nucleotide sequence: TGTGCCAGTAGTGACACAGCCTTTAGCAATCAGCCCCAGCATTTT. Amino acids: CASSDTAFSNQPQHF.